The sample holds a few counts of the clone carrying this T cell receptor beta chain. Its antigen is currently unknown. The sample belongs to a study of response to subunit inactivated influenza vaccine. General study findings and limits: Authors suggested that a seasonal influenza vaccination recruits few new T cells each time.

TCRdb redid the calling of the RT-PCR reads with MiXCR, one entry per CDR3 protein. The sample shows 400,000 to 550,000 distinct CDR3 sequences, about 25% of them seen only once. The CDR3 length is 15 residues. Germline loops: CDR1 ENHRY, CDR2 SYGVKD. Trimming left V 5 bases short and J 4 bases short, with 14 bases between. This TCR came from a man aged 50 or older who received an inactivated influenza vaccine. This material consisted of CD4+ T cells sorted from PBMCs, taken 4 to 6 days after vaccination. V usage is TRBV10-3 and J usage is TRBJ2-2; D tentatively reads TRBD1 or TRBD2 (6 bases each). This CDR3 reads CAISPRGAPTGELFF. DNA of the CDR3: TGTGCCATCAGTCCAAGGGGGGCCCCCACCGGGGAGCTGTTTTTT.